These T cell receptor beta chains were read from a single sample in a study of T cells of healthy individuals. In TCRdb, the 5' RACE reads were re-called with MiXCR into one record per CDR3 protein. Of around 100,000 distinct CDR3 sequences listed, roughly 18% are singletons. The receptor source for this set is a human donor in good health. CDR3s include the opening cysteine and the closing phenylalanine or tryptophan.

V: TRBV20-1
J: TRBJ1-1
CDR3: CSARDSKNTEAFF

V: TRBV11-2
J: TRBJ2-7
CDR3: CASSTGTHSEQYF

V: TRBV28
J: TRBJ2-4
CDR3: CASRDDTKNIQYF

V: TRBV6-2/TRBV6-3
J: TRBJ1-2
CDR3: CATQSGRTRGYTF

V: TRBV11-3
J: TRBJ2-1
CDR3: CASSLGTSGESYNEQFF

V: TRBV11-2
J: TRBJ1-4
CDR3: CASSSIQGVLFF

V: TRBV7-3
J: TRBJ2-1
CDR3: CASSLTPAPDDEQFF

V: TRBV7-8
J: TRBJ2-3
CDR3: CASSQRGGREDTQYF

V: TRBV21-1
J: TRBJ2-7
CDR3: CASTKGGGSANSSYEQYF

V: TRBV12-3/TRBV12-4
J: TRBJ2-1
CDR3: CASSRTSGGAGEQFF

V: TRBV28
J: TRBJ1-2
CDR3: CASSLYRNYGYTF

V: TRBV20-1
J: TRBJ1-5
CDR3: CSAREKNQPQHF

V: TRBV9
J: TRBJ2-7
CDR3: CASSVAVDRSYEQYF

V: TRBV12-3/TRBV12-4
J: TRBJ2-2
CDR3: CASSPRDRGTGELFF

V: TRBV11-2
J: TRBJ2-6
CDR3: CASSLGGLGTYSGANVLTF

V: TRBV6-2/TRBV6-3
J: TRBJ2-3
CDR3: CASSHQFEADTQYF

V: TRBV7-6
J: TRBJ2-3
CDR3: CASSIGQGGTDTQYF

V: TRBV20-1
J: TRBJ2-2
CDR3: CSARDARAANTGELFF

V: TRBV7-8
J: TRBJ1-3
CDR3: CASSRAGGAGNTIYF

V: TRBV28
J: TRBJ2-5
CDR3: CASSFGGPEGETQYF

V: TRBV20-1
J: TRBJ2-7
CDR3: CSASISEGWYEQYF

V: TRBV18
J: TRBJ1-1
CDR3: CASSLYGPTVTEAFF

V: TRBV19
J: TRBJ2-1
CDR3: CASLGRGTSEEQFF

V: TRBV20-1
J: TRBJ2-5
CDR3: CSAGKGSGQETQYF

V: TRBV20-1
J: TRBJ2-3
CDR3: CSARDIPSSDTQYF

V: TRBV5-1
J: TRBJ2-7
CDR3: CASSYQTGVYDEQYF

V: TRBV20-1
J: TRBJ2-1
CDR3: CSARPGGLYNEQFF

V: TRBV10-3
J: TRBJ1-2
CDR3: CAIEGTGVSYGYTF

V: TRBV28
J: TRBJ1-5
CDR3: CASNPGVSNQPQHF

V: TRBV6-2/TRBV6-3
J: TRBJ2-1
CDR3: CASSASTQDNEQFF

V: TRBV7-2
J: TRBJ2-4
CDR3: CASSFDKYGIQYF

V: TRBV20-1
J: TRBJ2-1
CDR3: CSAREGHDNEQFF

V: TRBV12-3/TRBV12-4
J: TRBJ2-5
CDR3: CASSTKETQYF

V: TRBV4-1
J: TRBJ1-6
CDR3: CASSQVFGSEGSPLHF

V: TRBV7-2
J: TRBJ1-5
CDR3: CASSPPSSGQPQHF

V: TRBV6-5
J: TRBJ1-1
CDR3: CASSSEGHLNTEAFF

V: TRBV21-1
J: TRBJ2-1
CDR3: CASTQGANTYNEQFF

V: TRBV13
J: TRBJ2-2
CDR3: CASSKGPGELFF

V: TRBV9
J: TRBJ2-1
CDR3: CASSATGGVHNEQFF

V: TRBV7-8
J: TRBJ2-7
CDR3: CASSLALTVPYEQYF

V: TRBV3-1
J: TRBJ2-7
CDR3: CASSEQGSSYEQYF

V: TRBV15
J: TRBJ1-1
CDR3: CATSRERGLGAFF